This T cell receptor beta chain emerged from a study of cytotoxic CD8 clonotypes in ibrutinib-treated CLL. Study-wide context: A median roughly twelve months of treatment, range 6 to 36, preceded the collection of response samples.

The TCR beta libraries used around 2.2 micrograms of genomic DNA that came from cryopreserved PBMCs. The protocol was immunoSEQ multiplex PCR, while the TCRdb copy is restricted to in-frame clones and leaves out a portion. Here the sample spans 42,000 or so clones, 68% being singletons. The CDR3 is made up of 14 amino acids. The junction had 7 bases not matched to a gene; V was cut back by 6 bases and J by 3 bases. Germline CDR1 SQVTM, CDR2 ANQGSEA. Whole-study results and caveats: Patients showed higher baseline clonality than age-matched healthy donors, and it tracked circulating CD8+ T-cell counts.

Worth noting for this clone: Its antigen is currently unknown.

The starting material was PBMCs, obtained at disease progression, from a patient treated with ibrutinib. The sequence derives from a human donor with chronic lymphocytic leukemia. The rearrangement joins TRBV29-1 to TRBJ2-5; 10 nucleotides align to TRBD1. CDR3 DNA sequence: TGCAGCGTGGAGGGACAGGGGCGGGAAGAGACCCAGTACTTC. It is translated as CSVEGQGREETQYF.